This T cell receptor beta chain derives from a study of identifying expanded T cells in peripheral blood (dated by TCRdb to about 2019). For the study in its entirety: Technical replicates were generated by sequencing separate aliquots of the same genomic DNA pool, and four replicates were compared pairwise. The full study reports these points: Both the number of clones called differentially abundant and the false-positive rate were significantly reduced by the beta-binomial model across all healthy-donor time intervals. For all healthy donors, the variance in clone template counts between approximately 2-week samples rose significantly as total template count increased. The binomial model flagged around 1.2 differentially abundant clones between technical replicates but approximately 15 over around 2 weeks and roughly 19 over roughly 4 weeks. The authors expected biological variance in healthy repertoires might increase further over much longer intervals such as months to years.

During the collection period, no infections or other immune events were recorded for the healthy donors. Blood repertoires from healthy donors were used as a training cohort for calibrating time-dependent variance in a beta-binomial model of differential abundance of T-cell clones. There were 10 healthy donors in the training cohort, of whom 3 were female and 7 were male. Donor ages ranged from about 25 to 64 years, with an average of around 45 years. Whole blood from each healthy donor was obtained from a commercial supplier and was collected at three time points roughly 14 days apart. Genomic DNA was extracted from unsorted whole blood for immunosequencing. TCRbeta CDR3 regions were profiled with the immunoSEQ Assay using bias-controlled multiplex PCR amplification of genomic DNA. The paper's data handling went like this. The absolute abundance of each unique TCRbeta CDR3 region was quantified after sequences were collapsed and filtered. Differential abundance was tested with a binomial (Fisher-equivalent) model and with a beta-binomial model adding time-dependent variance fitted from healthy donors. Clones with fewer than 5 combined templates were removed, and a clone was called differentially abundant if the clone's Benjamini-Hochberg FDR was below 0.01. Beta-binomial variance was modeled as a function of total template count across the two samples using the form v = (b*log(k)+a)^2. TCRdb's version of the immuneACCESS table is confined to in-frame rearrangements and falls short of the full clone set. An unresolved V gene accounts for under half of the shortfall where checked; the remainder is of unknown origin. V, J and clone size reflect that table, while D and trimming were determined from the DNA. The sample yields 75,000 to 90,000 clones; almost 85% were counted once. The ten largest clones add up to more than 15% of the sample.

Looking up the germline V gene yields CDR1 LGHNA and CDR2 YNFKEQ. Clipping removes 3 bases from V and 6 bases from J, with 15 as the unmatched junction base count. There are 18 amino acids in the CDR3, from cysteine to phenylalanine inclusive. Only CDR3 DNA is held: 54 bases, read in frame from base 1. On this clone: Its antigen is currently not known. The record has no base qualities; no much larger clone is one base away.

The rearranged chain carries TRBV4-2 and TRBJ2-3; TRBD2 matches 10 bases in the middle. Input material: blood. The receptor's source is a person aged 18 to 75 in good health. CDR3 loop: CASSHPEPASGRWDTQYF. The nucleotide sequence reads TGTGCCAGCAGCCACCCCGAGCCGGCTAGCGGGAGATGGGATACGCAGTATTTT.